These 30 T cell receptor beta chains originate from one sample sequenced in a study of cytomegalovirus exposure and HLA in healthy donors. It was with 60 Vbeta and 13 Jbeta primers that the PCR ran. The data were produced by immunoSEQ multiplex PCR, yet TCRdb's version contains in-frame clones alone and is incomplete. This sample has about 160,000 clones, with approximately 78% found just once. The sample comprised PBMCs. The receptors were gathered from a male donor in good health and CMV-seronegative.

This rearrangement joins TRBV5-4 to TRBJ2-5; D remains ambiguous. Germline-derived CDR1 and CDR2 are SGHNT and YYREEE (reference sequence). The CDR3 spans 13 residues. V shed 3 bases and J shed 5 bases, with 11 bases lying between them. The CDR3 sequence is CASSSPLAETQYF. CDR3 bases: TGTGCCAGCAGCTCGCCTTTGGCTGAGACCCAGTACTTC.

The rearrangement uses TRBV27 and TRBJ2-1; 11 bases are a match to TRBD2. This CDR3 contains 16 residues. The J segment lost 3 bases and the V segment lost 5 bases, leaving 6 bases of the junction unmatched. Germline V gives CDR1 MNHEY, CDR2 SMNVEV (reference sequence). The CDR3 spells CASSILLAGGYNEQFF. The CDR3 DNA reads TGTGCCAGCAGTATCCTCCTAGCGGGAGGCTACAATGAGCAGTTCTTC.

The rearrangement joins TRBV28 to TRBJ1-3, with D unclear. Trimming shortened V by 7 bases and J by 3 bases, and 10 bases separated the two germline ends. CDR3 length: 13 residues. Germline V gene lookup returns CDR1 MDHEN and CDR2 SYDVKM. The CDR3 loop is CASKPGFGNTIYF. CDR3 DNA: TGTGCCAGCAAACCCGGTTTTGGAAACACCATATATTTT.

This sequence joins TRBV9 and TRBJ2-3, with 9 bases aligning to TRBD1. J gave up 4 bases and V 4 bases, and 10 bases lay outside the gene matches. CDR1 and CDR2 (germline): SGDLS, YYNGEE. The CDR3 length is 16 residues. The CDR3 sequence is CASSTSPGTGSDTQYF. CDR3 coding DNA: TGTGCCAGCAGCACAAGTCCTGGGACAGGGTCAGATACGCAGTATTTT.

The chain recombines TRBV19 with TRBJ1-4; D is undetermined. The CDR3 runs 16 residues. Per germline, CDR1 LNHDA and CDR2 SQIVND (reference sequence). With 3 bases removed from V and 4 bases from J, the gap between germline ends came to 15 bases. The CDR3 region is CASSILRQAFNEKLFF. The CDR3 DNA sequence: TGTGCCAGTAGTATTTTGCGGCAAGCCTTTAATGAAAAACTGTTTTTT. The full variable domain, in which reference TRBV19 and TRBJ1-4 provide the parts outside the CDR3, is DGGITQSPKYLFRKEGQNVTLSCEQNLNHDAMYWYRQDPGQGLRLIYYSQIVNDFQKGDIAEGYSVSREKKESFPLTVTSAQKNPTAFYLCASSILRQAFNEKLFFGSGTQLSVL.

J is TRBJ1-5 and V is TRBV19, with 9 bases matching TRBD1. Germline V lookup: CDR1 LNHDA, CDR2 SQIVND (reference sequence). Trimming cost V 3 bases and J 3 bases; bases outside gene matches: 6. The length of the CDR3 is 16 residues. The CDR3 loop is CASSIPGQGYNQPQHF. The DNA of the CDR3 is TGTGCCAGTAGTATCCCTGGACAGGGGTACAATCAGCCCCAGCATTTT.

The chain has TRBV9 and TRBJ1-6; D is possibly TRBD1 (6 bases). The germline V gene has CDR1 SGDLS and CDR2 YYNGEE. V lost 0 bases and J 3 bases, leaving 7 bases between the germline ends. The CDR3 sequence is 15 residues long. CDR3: CASSVGDNYNSPLHF. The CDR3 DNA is TGTGCCAGCAGCGTAGGGGACAACTATAATTCACCCCTCCACTTT.

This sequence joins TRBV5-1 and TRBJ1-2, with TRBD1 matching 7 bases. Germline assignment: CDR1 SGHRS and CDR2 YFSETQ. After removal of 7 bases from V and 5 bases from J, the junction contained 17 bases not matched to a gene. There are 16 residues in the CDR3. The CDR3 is CASLPATGTSNYGYTF. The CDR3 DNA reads TGCGCCAGCTTACCGGCGACAGGGACCTCAAATTATGGCTACACCTTC. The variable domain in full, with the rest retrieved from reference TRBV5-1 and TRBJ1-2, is KAGVTQTPRYLIKTRGQQVTLSCSPISGHRSVSWYQQTPGQGLQFLFEYFSETQRNKGNFPGRFSGRQFSNSRSEMNVSTLELGDSALYLCASLPATGTSNYGYTFGSGTRLTVV.

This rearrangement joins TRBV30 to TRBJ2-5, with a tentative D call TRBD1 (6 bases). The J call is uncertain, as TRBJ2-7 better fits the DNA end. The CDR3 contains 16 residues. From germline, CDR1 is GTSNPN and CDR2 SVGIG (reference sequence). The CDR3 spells CAWKWGQFESSYEQYF. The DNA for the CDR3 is TGTGCCTGGAAGTGGGGGCAATTTGAAAGCTCCTACGAGCAGTACTTC.

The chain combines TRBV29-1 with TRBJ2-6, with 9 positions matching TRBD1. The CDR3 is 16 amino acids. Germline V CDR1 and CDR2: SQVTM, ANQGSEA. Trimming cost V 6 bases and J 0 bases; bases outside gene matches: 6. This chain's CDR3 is CSVQTGGFSGANVLTF. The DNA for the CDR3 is TGCAGCGTGCAAACAGGGGGCTTCTCTGGGGCCAACGTCCTGACTTTC.

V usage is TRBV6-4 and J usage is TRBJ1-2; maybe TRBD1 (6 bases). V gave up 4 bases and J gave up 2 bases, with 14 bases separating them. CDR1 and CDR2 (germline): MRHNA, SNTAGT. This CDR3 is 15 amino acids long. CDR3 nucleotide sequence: TGTGCCAGCAGTGCCCTACCGGGACAAAACTATGGCTACACCTTC. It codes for CASSALPGQNYGYTF.

In nucleotides, the CDR3 is TGTGCCAGCAGCTTACACAGAAAAGAGACCCAGTACTTC. Translating it yields CASSLHRKETQYF. V and J are TRBV7-2 and TRBJ2-5; D call uncertain. Deletions cut 2 bases from V and 3 bases from J, with 7 bases between. In germline, CDR1 is SGHTA, CDR2 FQGNSA. CDR3 length: 13 amino acids. Filled out from reference TRBV7-2 and TRBJ2-5, the complete variable domain reads GAGVSQSPSNKVTEKGKDVELRCDPISGHTALYWYRQSLGQGLEFLIYFQGNSAPDKSGLPSDRFSAERTGGSVSTLTIQRTQQEDSAVYLCASSLHRKETQYFGPGTRLLVL.

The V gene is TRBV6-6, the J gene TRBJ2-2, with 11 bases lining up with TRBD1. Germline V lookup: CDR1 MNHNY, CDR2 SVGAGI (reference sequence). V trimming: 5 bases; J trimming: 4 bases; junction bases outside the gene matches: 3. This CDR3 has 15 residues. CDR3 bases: TGTGCCAGCAGTCCCGGGACAGGGGGCACCGGGGAGCTGTTTTTT. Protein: CASSPGTGGTGELFF.

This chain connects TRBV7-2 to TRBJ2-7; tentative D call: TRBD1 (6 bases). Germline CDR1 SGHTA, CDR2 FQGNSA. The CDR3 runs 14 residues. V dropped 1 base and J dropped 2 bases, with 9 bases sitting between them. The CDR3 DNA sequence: TGTGCCAGCAGCTTAGGGTCAGGGGCCTACGAGCAGTACTTC. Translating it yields CASSLGSGAYEQYF. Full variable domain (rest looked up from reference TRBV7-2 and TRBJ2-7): GAGVSQSPSNKVTEKGKDVELRCDPISGHTALYWYRQSLGQGLEFLIYFQGNSAPDKSGLPSDRFSAERTGGSVSTLTIQRTQQEDSAVYLCASSLGSGAYEQYFGPGTRLTVT.

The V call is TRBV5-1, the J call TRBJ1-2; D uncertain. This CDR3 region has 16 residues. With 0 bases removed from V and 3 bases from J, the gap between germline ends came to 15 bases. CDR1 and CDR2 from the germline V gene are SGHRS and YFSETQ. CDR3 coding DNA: TGCGCCAGCAGCTTGGGGTCGACTCAAATTTACTATGGCTACACCTTC. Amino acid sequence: CASSLGSTQIYYGYTF. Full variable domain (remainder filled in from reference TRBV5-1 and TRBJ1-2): KAGVTQTPRYLIKTRGQQVTLSCSPISGHRSVSWYQQTPGQGLQFLFEYFSETQRNKGNFPGRFSGRQFSNSRSEMNVSTLELGDSALYLCASSLGSTQIYYGYTFGSGTRLTVV.

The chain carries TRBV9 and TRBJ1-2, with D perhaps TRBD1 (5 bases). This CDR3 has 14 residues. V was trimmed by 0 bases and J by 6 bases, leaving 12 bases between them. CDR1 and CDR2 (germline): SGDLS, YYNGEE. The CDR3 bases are TGTGCCAGCAGCGTAGCCGCGCAGGGCAATGGCTACACCTTC. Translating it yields CASSVAAQGNGYTF. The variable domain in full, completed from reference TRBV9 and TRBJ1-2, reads DSGVTQTPKHLITATGQRVTLRCSPRSGDLSVYWYQQSLDQGLQFLIQYYNGEERAKGNILERFSAQQFPDLHSELNLSSLELGDSALYFCASSVAAQGNGYTFGSGTRLTVV.

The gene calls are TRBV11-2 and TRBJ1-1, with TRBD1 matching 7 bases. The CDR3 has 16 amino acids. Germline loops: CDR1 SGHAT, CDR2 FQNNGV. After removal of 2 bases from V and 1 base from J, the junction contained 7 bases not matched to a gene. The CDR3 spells CASSLLQGFGNTEAFF. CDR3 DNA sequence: TGTGCCAGCAGCTTATTACAGGGGTTTGGGAACACTGAAGCTTTCTTT.

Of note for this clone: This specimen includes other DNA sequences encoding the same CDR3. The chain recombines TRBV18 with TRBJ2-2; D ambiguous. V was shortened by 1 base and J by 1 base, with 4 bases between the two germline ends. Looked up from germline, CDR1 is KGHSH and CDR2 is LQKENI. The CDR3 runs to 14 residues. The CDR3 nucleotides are TGTGCCAGCTCACCACGACAGAACACCGGGGAGCTGTTTTTT. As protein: CASSPRQNTGELFF.

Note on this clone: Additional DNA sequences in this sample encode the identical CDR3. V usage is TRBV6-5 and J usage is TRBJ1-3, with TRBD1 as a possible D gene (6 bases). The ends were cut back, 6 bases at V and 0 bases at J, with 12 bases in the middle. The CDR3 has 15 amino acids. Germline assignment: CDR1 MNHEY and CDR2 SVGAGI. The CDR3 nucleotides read TGTGCCAGCAGCAGAGGACAGCTCTCTGGAAACACCATATATTTT. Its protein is CASSRGQLSGNTIYF.

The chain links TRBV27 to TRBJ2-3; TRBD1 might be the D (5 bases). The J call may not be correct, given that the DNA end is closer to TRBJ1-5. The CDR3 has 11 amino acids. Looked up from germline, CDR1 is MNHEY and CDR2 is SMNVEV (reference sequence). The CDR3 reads CASRGTSTQHF. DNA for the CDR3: TGTGCCAGCAGGGGGACTAGCACACAGCATTTT.

Written as DNA, the CDR3 is TGTGCCAGCAGCATACTGACAGACATGAACACTGAAGCTTTCTTT. Encoded protein: CASSILTDMNTEAFF. The chain has TRBV21-1 and TRBJ1-1; the table's D gene call, TRBD1, was not cross checked with the DNA. TRBV21-1 corresponds to a pseudogene. CDR3 length: 15 amino acids.

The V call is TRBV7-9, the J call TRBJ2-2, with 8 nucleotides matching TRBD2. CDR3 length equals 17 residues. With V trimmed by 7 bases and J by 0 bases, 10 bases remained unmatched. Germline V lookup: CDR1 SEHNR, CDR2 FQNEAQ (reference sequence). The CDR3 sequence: CASTDIGGVANTGELFF. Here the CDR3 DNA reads TGTGCCAGCACCGATATCGGGGGGGTGGCGAACACCGGGGAGCTGTTTTTT.

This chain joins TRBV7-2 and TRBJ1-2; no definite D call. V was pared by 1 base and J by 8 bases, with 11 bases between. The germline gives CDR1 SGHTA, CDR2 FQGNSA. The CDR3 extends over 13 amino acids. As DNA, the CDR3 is TGTGCCAGCAGCTTAGTAACAGCTTCCGGCTACACCTTC. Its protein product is CASSLVTASGYTF.

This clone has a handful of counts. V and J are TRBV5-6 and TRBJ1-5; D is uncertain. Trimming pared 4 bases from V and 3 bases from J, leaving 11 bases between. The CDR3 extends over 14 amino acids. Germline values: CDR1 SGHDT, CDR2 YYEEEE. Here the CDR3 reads CASSRGQDNQPQHF. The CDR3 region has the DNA TGTGCCAGCAGCCGTGGGCAGGACAATCAGCCCCAGCATTTT.

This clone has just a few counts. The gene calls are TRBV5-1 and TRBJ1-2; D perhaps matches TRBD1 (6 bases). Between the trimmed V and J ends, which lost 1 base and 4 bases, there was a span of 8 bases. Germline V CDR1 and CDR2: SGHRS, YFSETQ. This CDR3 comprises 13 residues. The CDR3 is CASSLMTGYGYTF. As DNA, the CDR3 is TGCGCCAGCAGCTTGATGACAGGCTATGGCTACACCTTC.

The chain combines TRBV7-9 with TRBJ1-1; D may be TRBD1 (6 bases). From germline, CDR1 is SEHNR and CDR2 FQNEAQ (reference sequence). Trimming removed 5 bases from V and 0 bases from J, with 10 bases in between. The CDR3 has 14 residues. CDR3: CASSPGQLNTEAFF. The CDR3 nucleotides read TGTGCCAGCAGCCCTGGACAGCTGAACACTGAAGCTTTCTTT.

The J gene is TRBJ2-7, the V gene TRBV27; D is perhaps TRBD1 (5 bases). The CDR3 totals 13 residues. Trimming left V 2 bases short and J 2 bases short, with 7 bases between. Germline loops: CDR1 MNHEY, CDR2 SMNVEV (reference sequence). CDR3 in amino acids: CASSLDRTYEQYF. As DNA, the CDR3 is TGTGCCAGCAGTTTAGACAGAACCTACGAGCAGTACTTC.

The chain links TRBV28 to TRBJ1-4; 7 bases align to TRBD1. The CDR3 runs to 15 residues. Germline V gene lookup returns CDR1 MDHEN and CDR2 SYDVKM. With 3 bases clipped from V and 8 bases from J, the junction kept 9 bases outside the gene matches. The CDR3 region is CASSFTDRVQEKLFF. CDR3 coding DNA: TGTGCCAGCAGTTTCACCGACAGGGTACAGGAAAAACTGTTTTTT.

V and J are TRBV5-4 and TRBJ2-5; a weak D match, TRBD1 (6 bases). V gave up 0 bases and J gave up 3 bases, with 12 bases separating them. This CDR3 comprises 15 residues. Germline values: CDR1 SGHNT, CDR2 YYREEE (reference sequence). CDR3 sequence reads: CASSLGGRGEETQYF. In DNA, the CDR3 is TGTGCCAGCAGCTTGGGAGGCAGGGGTGAAGAGACCCAGTACTTC.

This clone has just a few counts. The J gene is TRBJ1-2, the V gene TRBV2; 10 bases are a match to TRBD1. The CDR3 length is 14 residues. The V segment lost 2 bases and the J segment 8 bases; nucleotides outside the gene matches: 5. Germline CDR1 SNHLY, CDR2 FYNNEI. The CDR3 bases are TGTGCCAGCAGTGAATTAGGGACAGGGGACGGCTACACCTTC. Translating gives CASSELGTGDGYTF. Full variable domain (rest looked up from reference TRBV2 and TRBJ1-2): EPEVTQTPSHQVTQMGQEVILRCVPISNHLYFYWYRQILGQKVEFLVSFYNNEISEKSEIFDDQFSVERPDGSNFTLKIRSTKLEDSAMYFCASSELGTGDGYTFGSGTRLTVV.